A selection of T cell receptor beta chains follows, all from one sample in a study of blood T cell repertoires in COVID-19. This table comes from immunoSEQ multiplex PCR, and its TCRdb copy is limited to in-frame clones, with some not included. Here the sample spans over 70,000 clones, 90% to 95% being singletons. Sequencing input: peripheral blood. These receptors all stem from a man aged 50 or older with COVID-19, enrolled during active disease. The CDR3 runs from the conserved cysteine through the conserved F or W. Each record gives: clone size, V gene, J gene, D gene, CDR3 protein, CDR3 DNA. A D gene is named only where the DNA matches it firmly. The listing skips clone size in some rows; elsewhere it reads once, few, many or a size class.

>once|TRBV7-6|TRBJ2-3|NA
CASSGASTDTQYF
TGTGCCAGCAGCGGGGCTAGCACAGATACGCAGTATTTT
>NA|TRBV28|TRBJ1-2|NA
CASSLGRGYGYTF
TGTGCCAGCAGTTTAGGACGGGGCTATGGCTACACCTTC
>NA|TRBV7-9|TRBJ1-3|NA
CASSFPGSLGGNTIYF
TGTGCCAGCAGCTTCCCAGGATCTCTCGGTGGAAACACCATATATTTT
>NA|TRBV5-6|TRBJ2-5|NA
CASSLFKRDTDGHTQYF
TGTGCCAGCAGCCTCTTCAAACGGGACACGGATGGTCACACCCAGTACTTC
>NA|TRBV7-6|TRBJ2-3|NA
CASTLGVGDTQYF
TGTGCCAGCACCCTAGGGGTGGGAGATACGCAGTATTTT
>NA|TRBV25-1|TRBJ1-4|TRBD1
CASRDRRNEKLFF
TGTGCCAGCCGGGACAGAAGGAATGAAAAACTGTTTTTT
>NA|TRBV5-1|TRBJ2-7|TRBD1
CASSLGTGPVEQYF
TGCGCCAGCAGCTTGGGGACAGGGCCCGTTGAGCAGTACTTC
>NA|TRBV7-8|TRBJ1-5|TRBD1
CASSFDNRGLGNQPQHF
TGTGCCAGCAGCTTCGACAACAGGGGGCTGGGCAATCAGCCCCAGCATTTT
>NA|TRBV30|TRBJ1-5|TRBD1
CAWTIPGQGQPQHF
TGTGCCTGGACCATACCGGGACAGGGTCAGCCCCAGCATTTT
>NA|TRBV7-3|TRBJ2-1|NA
CASSSPTANEQFF
TGTGCCAGCAGCTCCCCCACAGCCAATGAGCAGTTCTTC
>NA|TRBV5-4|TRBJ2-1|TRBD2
CASSIGGSSYNEQFF
TGTGCCAGCAGCATCGGGGGGAGCTCCTACAATGAGCAGTTCTTC
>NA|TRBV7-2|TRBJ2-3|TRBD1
CASSFDRGLDTQYF
TGTGCCAGCAGCTTCGACAGGGGGCTAGATACGCAGTATTTT
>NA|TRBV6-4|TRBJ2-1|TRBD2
CASSPSSGSRNEQFF
TGTGCCAGCAGCCCGAGTAGCGGGAGCCGCAATGAGCAGTTCTTC
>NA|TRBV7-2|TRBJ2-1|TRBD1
CASSSGGDSLLSYNEQFF
TGTGCCAGCAGCTCCGGTGGGGACAGCCTCCTCTCCTACAATGAGCAGTTCTTC
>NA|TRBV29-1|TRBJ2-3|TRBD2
CSVVGGRATDTQYF
TGCAGCGTTGTGGGGGGGAGGGCAACAGATACGCAGTATTTT
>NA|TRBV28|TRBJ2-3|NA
CASNYYRDTDTQYF
TGTGCCAGCAACTACTACAGGGATACAGATACGCAGTATTTT
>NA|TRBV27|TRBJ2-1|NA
CASSPPGGRPYNEQFF
TGTGCCAGCAGCCCTCCAGGTGGCAGACCCTACAATGAGCAGTTCTTC
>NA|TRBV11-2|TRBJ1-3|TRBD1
CASSLSGQAGNTIYF
TGTGCCAGCAGCTTATCGGGACAGGCAGGAAACACCATATATTTT
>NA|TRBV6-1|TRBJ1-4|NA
CASSETGLANEKLFF
TGTGCCAGCAGTGAAACAGGGTTGGCTAATGAAAAACTGTTTTTT
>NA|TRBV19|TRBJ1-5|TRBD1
CASSITWTGLNQPQHF
TGTGCCAGTAGTATAACGTGGACAGGGCTAAATCAGCCCCAGCATTTT
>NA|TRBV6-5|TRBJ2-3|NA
CASSYSKGGRTDTQYF
TGTGCCAGCAGTTACTCGAAAGGGGGACGGACAGATACGCAGTATTTT
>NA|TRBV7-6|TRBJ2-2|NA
CASSLKSGTNTGELFF
TGTGCCAGCAGCTTAAAGAGCGGTACGAACACCGGGGAGCTGTTTTTT
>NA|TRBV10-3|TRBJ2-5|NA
CAIGAGQETQYF
TGTGCCATCGGGGCAGGGCAAGAGACCCAGTACTTC
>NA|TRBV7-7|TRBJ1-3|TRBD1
CASSLGTGGNTIYF
TGTGCTAGCAGCTTAGGGACAGGTGGAAACACCATATATTTT
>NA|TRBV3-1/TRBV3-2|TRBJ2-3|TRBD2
CASSPRLAGVGADTQYF
TGTGCCAGCAGCCCCCGACTAGCGGGAGTAGGGGCAGATACGCAGTATTTT
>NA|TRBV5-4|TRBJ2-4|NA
CASSLVRPGVAKNIQYF
TGTGCCAGCAGCTTGGTAAGGCCAGGGGTAGCCAAAAACATTCAGTACTTC
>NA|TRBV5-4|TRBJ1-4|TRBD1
CASSGSTQGGEKLFF
TGTGCCAGCAGCGGTTCGACCCAGGGGGGTGAAAAACTGTTTTTT
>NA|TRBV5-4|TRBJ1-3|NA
CASSRYSINSGNTIYF
TGTGCCAGCAGCCGATACAGTATAAACTCTGGAAACACCATATATTTT
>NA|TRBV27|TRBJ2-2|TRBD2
CASSPEAGGPPGELFF
TGTGCCAGCAGTCCAGAAGCGGGAGGGCCCCCCGGGGAGCTGTTTTTT
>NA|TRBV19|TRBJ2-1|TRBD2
CASSISGMRNEQFF
TGTGCCAGTAGTATAAGCGGGATGAGGAATGAGCAGTTCTTC
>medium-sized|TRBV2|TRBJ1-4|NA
CASLPPGGTNEKLFF
TGTGCCAGCCTGCCGCCCGGGGGGACTAATGAAAAACTGTTTTTT
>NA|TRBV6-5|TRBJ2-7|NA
CASRTEGHFSYEQYF
TGTGCCAGCAGGACCGAGGGACACTTCTCCTACGAGCAGTACTTC
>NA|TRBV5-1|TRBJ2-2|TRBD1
CASSLLEAGTGDTGELFF
TGCGCCAGCAGCCTTCTAGAAGCGGGGACAGGGGACACCGGGGAGCTGTTTTTT
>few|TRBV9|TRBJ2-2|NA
CASSVAEINTGELFF
TGTGCCAGCAGCGTAGCGGAGATCAACACCGGGGAGCTGTTTTTT
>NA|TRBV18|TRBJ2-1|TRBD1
CASSPATGVDEQFF
TGTGCCAGCTCACCGGCGACAGGGGTCGATGAGCAGTTCTTC
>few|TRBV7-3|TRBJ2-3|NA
CASSPLRGTDTQYF
TGTGCCAGCAGCCCACTGCGGGGCACAGATACGCAGTATTTT
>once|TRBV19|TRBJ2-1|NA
CASSIVGNEQFF
TGTGCCAGTAGTATAGTCGGCAATGAGCAGTTCTTC
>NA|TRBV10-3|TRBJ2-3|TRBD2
CAISAGALADTQYF
TGTGCCATCTCTGCGGGAGCTTTGGCAGATACGCAGTATTTT
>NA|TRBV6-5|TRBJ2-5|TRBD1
CASRTGGQETQYF
TGTGCCAGCAGGACAGGGGGCCAAGAGACCCAGTACTTC
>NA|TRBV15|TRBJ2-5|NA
CATSRGGGPETQYF
TGTGCCACCAGCAGAGGTGGCGGGCCAGAGACCCAGTACTTC
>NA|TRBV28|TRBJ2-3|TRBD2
CASSMAGGLTDTQYF
TGTGCCAGCAGTATGGCGGGAGGCTTGACAGATACGCAGTATTTT
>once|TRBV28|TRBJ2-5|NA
CASSSPQETQYF
TGTGCCAGCAGTTCCCCTCAAGAGACCCAGTACTTC
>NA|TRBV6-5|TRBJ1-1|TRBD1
CASSRDRGTEAFF
TGTGCCAGCAGCCGCGACAGGGGCACTGAAGCTTTCTTT
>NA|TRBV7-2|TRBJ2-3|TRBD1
CASSLTGNEGTDTQYF
TGTGCCAGCAGCTTGACAGGGAATGAGGGCACAGATACGCAGTATTTT
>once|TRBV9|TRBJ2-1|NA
CASSVGGAAYNEQFF
TGTGCCAGCAGCGTAGGCGGTGCGGCGTACAATGAGCAGTTCTTC
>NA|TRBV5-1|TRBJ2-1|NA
CASSLVGGFDEQFF
TGCGCCAGCAGCTTGGTAGGGGGATTTGATGAGCAGTTCTTC
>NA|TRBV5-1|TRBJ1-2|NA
CASSEGNYGYTF
TGCGCCAGCAGTGAGGGAAACTATGGCTACACCTTC
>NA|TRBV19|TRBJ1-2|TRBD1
CASSIGQGNYGYTF
TGTGCCAGTAGTATCGGACAGGGGAACTATGGCTACACCTTC
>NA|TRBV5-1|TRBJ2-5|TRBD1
CASSFMDREETQYF
TGCGCCAGCAGCTTTATGGACAGGGAAGAGACCCAGTACTTC
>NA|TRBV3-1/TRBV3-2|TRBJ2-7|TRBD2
CASSQGTSSYEQYF
TGTGCCAGCAGCCAAGGGACTAGCTCCTACGAGCAGTACTTC
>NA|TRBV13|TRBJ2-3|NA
CASSLRGGRETTDTQYF
TGTGCCAGCAGCTTAAGGGGGGGGCGGGAGACCACAGATACGCAGTATTTT
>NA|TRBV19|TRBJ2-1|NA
CASSIPGSSYNEQFF
TGTGCCAGTAGTATACCCGGGAGCTCCTACAATGAGCAGTTCTTC
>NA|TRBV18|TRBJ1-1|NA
CASSPGAVNTEAFF
TGTGCCAGCTCACCTGGGGCGGTGAACACTGAAGCTTTCTTT